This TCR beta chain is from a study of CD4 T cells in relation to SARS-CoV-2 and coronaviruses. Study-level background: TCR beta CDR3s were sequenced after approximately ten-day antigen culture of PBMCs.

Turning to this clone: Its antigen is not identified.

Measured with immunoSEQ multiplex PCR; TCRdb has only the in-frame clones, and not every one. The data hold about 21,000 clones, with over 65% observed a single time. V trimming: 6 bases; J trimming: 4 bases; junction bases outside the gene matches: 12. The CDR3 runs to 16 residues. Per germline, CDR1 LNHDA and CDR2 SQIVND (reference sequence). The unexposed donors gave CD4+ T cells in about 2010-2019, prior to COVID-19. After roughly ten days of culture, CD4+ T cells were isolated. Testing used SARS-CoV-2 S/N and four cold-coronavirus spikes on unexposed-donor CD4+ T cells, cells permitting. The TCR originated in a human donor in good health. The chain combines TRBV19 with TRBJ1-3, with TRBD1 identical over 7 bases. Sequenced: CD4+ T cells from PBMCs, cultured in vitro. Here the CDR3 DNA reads TGTGCCAGTAGCCCACCGGGACAGCAAACAGGAAACACCATATATTTT. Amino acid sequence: CASSPPGQQTGNTIYF.